Following are 27 T cell receptor beta chains from one sample sequenced in a study of blood T cell repertoires in COVID-19. Repertoires were generated with immunoSEQ multiplex PCR, while TCRdb's copy carries only in-frame clones and drops some. The sample carries 140,000 to 150,000 clones, roughly four fifths recorded once. Specimen: peripheral blood. The source of these receptors is a human donor with acute or convalescent COVID-19. The donor label of this sample is uncertain.

V usage is TRBV25-1 and J usage is TRBJ2-7, with 8 bases aligning to TRBD2. The germline gives CDR1 MGHDK, CDR2 SYGVNS. V shed 6 bases, J shed 3 bases, and the junction held 4 bases outside the gene matches. This CDR3 is 13 amino acids long. The CDR3 DNA is TGTGCCAGCAGCCCGGGGGGGGGCTACGAGCAGTACTTC. It translates to CASSPGGGYEQYF.

This sequence joins TRBV7-9 and TRBJ1-1, with no clear D. The CDR3 totals 13 residues. Trimming removed 5 bases from V and 1 base from J, with 8 bases in between. CDR1 is SEHNR, CDR2 FQNEAQ, per germline (reference sequence). The CDR3 nucleotides are TGTGCCAGCAGCGAAAGCGGGAACACTGAAGCTTTCTTT. Translating it yields CASSESGNTEAFF.

The V gene is TRBV3-1 (or the pseudogene TRBV3-2), the J gene TRBJ1-5, with D possibly TRBD1 on 6 matching bases. Trimming stripped 2 bases from V and 6 bases from J, with 14 bases between. Germline CDR1 reads LGHDT; CDR2 reads YNNKEL (reference sequence). The length of the CDR3 is 15 residues. DNA of the CDR3: TGTGCCAGCAGCCAATTTGCGGGGGCCGGTCAGCCCCAGCATTTT. Translation: CASSQFAGAGQPQHF.

This clone was detected only a few times. This chain uses TRBV5-4 with TRBJ1-2, with D possibly being TRBD1 (5 bases). The CDR3 totals 13 residues. CDR1 SGHNT and CDR2 YYREEE come from the germline V gene (reference sequence). Trimming pared 5 bases from V and 8 bases from J, leaving 16 bases between. The CDR3 is CASSQDISKGYTF. CDR3 bases: TGTGCCAGCAGTCAGGACATCTCGAAGGGCTACACCTTC.

V gene TRBV5-1 combines with J gene TRBJ1-1; D might be TRBD1 (6 bases). CDR3 length: 14 residues. The V end was cut by 5 bases, the J end by 1 base, with 12 bases between. Germline assignment: CDR1 SGHRS and CDR2 YFSETQ. In nucleotides, the CDR3 is TGCGCCAGCAGGTCGACAGGTTCGAACACTGAAGCTTTCTTT. This translates into CASRSTGSNTEAFF.

This chain uses TRBV10-3 with TRBJ2-1; 14 bases line up with TRBD2. V shed 11 bases, J shed 6 bases, and the junction held 9 bases outside the gene matches. This CDR3 has 15 amino acids. Per the germline V gene, CDR1 is ENHRY and CDR2 is SYGVKD. The CDR3 is CASRGTSGGTNEQFF. The CDR3 coding sequence is TGTGCCTCCAGGGGGACTAGCGGGGGAACCAATGAGCAGTTCTTC.

V is TRBV19 and J is TRBJ1-2, with D possibly being TRBD1 (5 bases). Germline loops: CDR1 LNHDA, CDR2 SQIVND (reference sequence). Between the trimmed V and J ends, which lost 5 bases and 2 bases, there was a span of 18 bases. The CDR3 extends over 16 amino acids. The CDR3 is CASSPTLGRGNYGYTF. The CDR3 DNA follows: TGTGCCAGTAGTCCGACTCTGGGGCGAGGAAACTATGGCTACACCTTC.

The rearrangement uses TRBV7-9 and TRBJ2-2, with D hard to call. The CDR3 is 14 amino acids. Trimming pared 1 base from V and 4 bases from J, leaving 7 bases between. Germline assignment: CDR1 SEHNR and CDR2 FQNEAQ (reference sequence). CDR3 protein: CASSLDLSTGELFF. The CDR3 DNA sequence: TGTGCCAGCAGCTTAGATCTCTCCACCGGGGAGCTGTTTTTT.

The CDR3 DNA follows: TGTGCCAGCAGTAGACTAGCGGGGGGGACCGGGGAGCTGTTTTTT. It specifies CASSRLAGGTGELFF. The chain employs TRBV6-5 and TRBJ2-2, with 14 bases lining up with TRBD2. With 5 bases clipped from V and 5 bases from J, the junction kept 1 base outside the gene matches. This CDR3 has 15 amino acids. The germline gives CDR1 MNHEY, CDR2 SVGAGI.

This chain uses TRBV6-1 with TRBJ2-7; 8 positions match TRBD2. V lost 1 base, J lost 4 bases, and 3 bases stayed unmatched. Germline V gene sequence: CDR1 MNHNS, CDR2 SASEGT. This CDR3 is 14 amino acids long. The CDR3 reads CASSEGRGGYEQYV. CDR3 bases: TGTGCCAGCAGTGAAGGTCGGGGGGGTTACGAGCAGTACGTC.

This clone was seen only a few times. J is TRBJ2-2 and V is TRBV6-2 or TRBV6-3; TRBD1 matches at 9 bases. CDR3 length equals 16 residues. CDR1 and CDR2 (germline): MNHEY, SVGEGT. Trimming at V came to 4 bases and at J to 5 bases, leaving 8 bases not matched to a gene. CDR3 in DNA: TGTGCCAGCAGTTGGGGGACAGGGAGGAAAACCGGGGAGCTGTTTTTT. This codes for CASSWGTGRKTGELFF.

The V call is TRBV19, the J call TRBJ1-5, with 8 bases fitting TRBD1. V shed 2 bases, J shed 1 base, and the junction held 7 bases outside the gene matches. The germline V gene encodes CDR1 LNHDA and CDR2 SQIVND (reference sequence). The CDR3 sequence is 17 residues long. The CDR3 loop reads CASSIRAGGRSNQPQHF. The CDR3, as DNA: TGTGCCAGTAGTATAAGGGCAGGGGGCCGGAGCAATCAGCCCCAGCATTTT.

V is TRBV12-3 or TRBV12-4 and J is TRBJ1-1; D possibly corresponds to TRBD1 (6 bases). V was trimmed by 4 bases and J by 3 bases, leaving 6 bases between them. This CDR3 has 12 amino acids. The CDR3 DNA reads TGTGCCAGCAGTTACAGGGACACTGAAGCTTTCTTT. This codes for CASSYRDTEAFF.

CDR3: CATSSTSLLDVNTQYF. The CDR3 nucleotides are TGTGCCACCAGTAGCACTAGCCTCCTGGATGTGAATACGCAGTATTTT. V is TRBV24-1 and J is TRBJ2-3; TRBD2 is a possible D gene (6 bases). Germline assignment: CDR1 KGHDR and CDR2 SFDVKD. CDR3 length: 16 residues. V was shortened by 6 bases and J by 7 bases, with 22 bases between the two germline ends.

This clone came up once. This sequence joins TRBV11-2 and TRBJ2-7, with D tentatively TRBD1 (6 bases). There are 12 residues in the CDR3. V lost 3 bases and J 3 bases, leaving 6 bases between the germline ends. Germline assignment: CDR1 SGHAT and CDR2 FQNNGV. CDR3 DNA sequence: TGTGCCAGCAGCTTGACAGGCTACGAGCAGTACGTC. Translated, it gives CASSLTGYEQYV.

The CDR3 DNA reads TGTGCCAGCAGCGCCGGGGGGCACGGCCAGGGGCCCCAGCATTTT. Its protein product is CASSAGGHGQGPQHF. This chain links TRBV9 with TRBJ1-5, with a tentative D call TRBD1 (6 bases). The CDR3 has 15 amino acids. Per germline, CDR1 SGDLS and CDR2 YYNGEE. V was trimmed by 3 bases and J by 9 bases, leaving 19 bases between them.

This clone was found a few times. The chain combines TRBV3-1 (or the pseudogene TRBV3-2) with TRBJ1-1; weak D call: TRBD1 (5 bases). Germline values: CDR1 LGHDT, CDR2 YNNKEL (reference sequence). V lost 3 bases and J 1 base, leaving 9 bases between the germline ends. The CDR3 covers 14 residues. Here the CDR3 reads CASSQAQGNTEAFF. As DNA, the CDR3 is TGTGCCAGCAGCCAGGCTCAGGGGAACACTGAAGCTTTCTTT.

The table lists this clone with a few counts. V gene TRBV29-1 combines with J gene TRBJ2-6; no firm D call. The V gene lost 4 bases and the J gene lost 1 base, with 5 bases spanning the gap. The CDR3 is made up of 13 amino acids. The germline V gene encodes CDR1 SQVTM and CDR2 ANQGSEA. The CDR3 is CSVVLSGANVLTF. DNA of the CDR3: TGCAGCGTTGTCCTATCTGGGGCCAACGTCCTGACTTTC.

V gene TRBV7-2 combines with J gene TRBJ1-2; 7 bases are a match to TRBD1. V shed 5 bases and J 8 bases; nucleotides not matched to a gene: 11. This CDR3 is 14 amino acids long. The germline CDR1 and CDR2 sequences are SGHTA and FQGNSA. The CDR3 nucleotides are TGTGCCAGCAGCGCCCACAGGGGATTGAGGGGCTACACCTTC. It specifies CASSAHRGLRGYTF.

This clone was recorded a few times. The V gene is TRBV5-1, the J gene TRBJ1-5; D might be TRBD1 (5 bases). Trimming removed 3 bases from V and 1 base from J, with 11 bases in between. The germline CDR1 and CDR2 sequences are SGHRS and YFSETQ. The CDR3 length is 15 residues. The CDR3 here is CASSWGLESNQPQHF. CDR3 nucleotides: TGCGCCAGCAGCTGGGGACTCGAGAGCAATCAGCCCCAGCATTTT.

V and J are TRBV7-6 and TRBJ2-3, with a possible D match to TRBD2 (5 bases). CDR1 SGHVS and CDR2 FNYEAQ come from the germline V gene. Between the trimmed V and J ends, which lost 5 bases and 0 bases, there was a span of 15 bases. This CDR3 is built from 16 residues. Written as DNA, the CDR3 is TGTGCCAGCAGCCCTGTGGGGAGCGTTAGCACAGATACGCAGTATTTT. Amino acid sequence: CASSPVGSVSTDTQYF.

This rearrangement joins TRBV18 to TRBJ1-6, with 9 bases aligning to TRBD1. Germline V gene sequence: CDR1 KGHSH, CDR2 LQKENI. The CDR3 is made up of 18 amino acids. With V trimmed by 2 bases and J by 4 bases, 9 bases remained unmatched. CDR3 nucleotides: TGTGCCAGCTCACCAAGTTCGGTTGGGACAGGGTATAATTCACCCCTCCACTTT. It codes for CASSPSSVGTGYNSPLHF.

This clone showed up just a few times. This sequence joins TRBV12-3 or TRBV12-4 and TRBJ1-5; unclear D gene. The CDR3 consists of 12 residues. Trimming removed 6 bases from V and 9 bases from J, with 12 bases in between. The DNA for the CDR3 is TGTGCCAGCAGCCGAGTCGGGAGGCCCCAGCATTTT. Its protein product is CASSRVGRPQHF.

The V gene is TRBV6-2 or TRBV6-3, the J gene TRBJ1-2; possibly TRBD1 for D (5 bases). V lost 6 bases and J lost 4, with 21 bases in between. This CDR3 spans 16 amino acids. From germline, CDR1 is MNHEY and CDR2 SVGEGT. Here the CDR3 DNA reads TGTGCCAGCAGCCACCGTCTAATAGACAGCGTCTATGGCTACACCTTC. This codes for CASSHRLIDSVYGYTF.

CDR3 in amino acids: CASSSGANYGYTF. The CDR3, as DNA: TGTGCCAGCTCCAGCGGCGCTAACTATGGCTACACCTTC. This chain uses TRBV13 with TRBJ1-2; D remains unclear. Germline CDR1 reads PRHDT; CDR2 reads FYEKMQ (reference sequence). V shed 8 bases and J shed 0 bases, with 10 bases lying between them. The CDR3 spans 13 residues.

This clone was counted between two and nine times. V and J are TRBV5-4 and TRBJ2-3; 11 bases agree with TRBD1. CDR1 SGHNT and CDR2 YYREEE come from the germline V gene (reference sequence). The CDR3 loop spans 16 amino acids. The V gene end was trimmed by 4 bases and the J gene end by 5 bases; junction bases not matched to a gene: 9. The CDR3, as DNA: TGTGCCAGCAGCCGAGGTGGACAGGGGGCGAGAGATACGCAGTATTTT. It specifies CASSRGGQGARDTQYF.

The chain joins TRBV25-1 to TRBJ1-4, with 10 positions matching TRBD1. The junction had 5 bases not matched to a gene; V was cut back by 4 bases and J by 0 bases. CDR3 length: 17 amino acids. The germline V gene encodes CDR1 MGHDK and CDR2 SYGVNS. The CDR3 region is CASSGWTGGATNEKLFF. The CDR3 DNA sequence: TGTGCCAGCAGTGGTTGGACAGGGGGGGCAACTAATGAAAAACTGTTTTTT.